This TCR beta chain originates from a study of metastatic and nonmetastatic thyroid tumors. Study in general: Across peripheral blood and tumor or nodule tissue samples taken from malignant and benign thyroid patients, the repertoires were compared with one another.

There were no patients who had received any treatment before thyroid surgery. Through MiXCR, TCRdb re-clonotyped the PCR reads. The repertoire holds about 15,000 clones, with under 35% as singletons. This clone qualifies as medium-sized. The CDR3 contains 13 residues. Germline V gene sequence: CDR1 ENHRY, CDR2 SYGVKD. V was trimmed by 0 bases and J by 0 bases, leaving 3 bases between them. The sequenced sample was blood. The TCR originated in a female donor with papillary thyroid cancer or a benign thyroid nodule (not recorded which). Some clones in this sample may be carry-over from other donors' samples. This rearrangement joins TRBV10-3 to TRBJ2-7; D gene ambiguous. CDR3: CAISESASYEQYF. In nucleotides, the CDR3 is TGTGCCATCAGTGAGTCGGCCTCCTACGAGCAGTACTTC.